The clone carrying this T cell receptor (beta chain) was counted many times. Germline V CDR1 and CDR2: SGDLS, YYNGEE. Trimming took 0 bases from V and 5 from J; bases not matched to a gene: 8. The CDR3 totals 16 residues. The sample is drawn from a study of molecular identifiers for immune sequencing clone quantification. For bulk TCR libraries, previously described methods and listed TCR primers were used. TCRdb re-called the PCR reads with MiXCR, one entry per CDR3 protein. The sample shows about 640,000 distinct CDR3 sequences, just under 20% of them seen only once. The CD8+CD4-CCR7+CD45RA+ phenotype defined the sorted naive CD8 T cells.

The chain uses TRBV9 and TRBJ2-7; 10 nucleotides agree with TRBD1. Sequencing was done on a sample of naive CD8+ T cells from blood, with Jurkat cell RNA spiked in. Indicated subset: FACS-sorted CD8+CD4-CCR7+CD45RA+ naive T cells. This sequence was found in a human donor in good health. Some libraries in this study had Jurkat cell RNA spiked in. The CDR3 sequence: CASSVGGDRGRNEQYF. CDR3 coding DNA: TGTGCCAGCAGCGTAGGCGGAGACAGGGGGCGAAACGAGCAGTACTTC.